The 4 T cell receptor beta chains in this list originate from one sample, sequenced in a study of T cell responses to AZD1222 COVID-19 vaccine. The method was immunoSEQ multiplex PCR; TCRdb's version includes in-frame clones alone and lacks a portion of them. The sample includes more than 150,000 clones, 94% of them seen just once. This sample comprised peripheral blood, obtained on day 0 of AZD1222 vaccination. The receptors were sampled from an adult in good health.

V usage is TRBV14 and J usage is TRBJ2-1; 10 bases fit TRBD2. V shed 4 bases, J shed 6 bases, and the junction held 6 bases outside the gene matches. The length of the CDR3 is 15 residues. CDR1 SGHDN and CDR2 FVKESK come from the germline V gene. Here the CDR3 DNA reads TGTGCCAGCAGCCTCCGGACTAGCGGAGTCAATGAGCAGTTCTTC. This codes for CASSLRTSGVNEQFF.

The chain has TRBV29-1 and TRBJ2-1, with 11 bases aligning to TRBD2. The CDR3 runs 13 residues. The ends lost 4 bases at V and 15 bases at J; junction bases unmatched: 11. CDR1 and CDR2 from the germline V gene are SQVTM and ANQGSEA. The CDR3: CSVGLAGGTDLFF. The CDR3 DNA is TGCAGCGTTGGGCTAGCGGGAGGCACGGATCTGTTCTTC.

The J gene is TRBJ2-4, the V gene TRBV5-1, with 9 positions matching TRBD1. Germline assignment: CDR1 SGHRS and CDR2 YFSETQ. J gave up 7 bases and V 0 bases, and 11 bases lay outside the gene matches. The CDR3 consists of 17 residues. This CDR3 is CASSLDGLGQGGNIQYF. The DNA for the CDR3 is TGCGCCAGCAGCTTGGACGGATTGGGACAGGGAGGGAACATTCAGTACTTC.

The gene calls are TRBV5-1 and TRBJ2-2, with 7 bases that match TRBD2. This CDR3 has 14 residues. CDR1 and CDR2 from the germline V gene are SGHRS and YFSETQ. J gave up 7 bases and V 3 bases, and 6 bases lay outside the gene matches. CDR3 bases: TGCGCCAGCAGCTCGCGAACGGGGGGCGGGGAGCTGTTTTTT. It yields the protein CASSSRTGGGELFF.